This T cell receptor beta chain was recorded in a study of cytomegalovirus exposure and HLA in healthy donors. Vbeta (60) and Jbeta (13) primers were used in the PCR. Only in-frame clones appear in the TCRdb table, and some are missing; sequencing was by immunoSEQ multiplex PCR. The data contain fewer than 200,000 clones, 65% to 85% of them seen just once; the ten biggest clones take up approximately 1.8%. Concerning this clone: Its target is not known.

J gave up 9 bases and V 1 base, and 12 bases lay outside the gene matches. Germline lookup yields CDR1 MNHEY and CDR2 SMNVEV (reference sequence). The CDR3 extends over 18 amino acids. Notes on the study in general: In the analysis, some V segments, TRBV6-2 and TRBV6-3 included, were excluded as indistinguishable.

This receptor was identified in a man aged 40-50 years in good health and CMV-seropositive. The genes are TRBV27 and TRBJ2-1, with 13 bases lining up with TRBD2. The sequenced sample consisted of PBMCs. CDR3 loop: CASSLLGITSGRAREQFF. DNA for the CDR3: TGTGCCAGCAGTTTATTGGGGATTACTAGCGGGAGGGCCCGTGAGCAGTTCTTC.